A selection of T cell receptor beta chains follows, all from one sample in a study of beta chain features in type 1 diabetes. Repertoires were generated with immunoSEQ multiplex PCR, while TCRdb's copy carries only in-frame clones and drops some. The sample includes about 470,000 clones, 30% of them seen just once. The sequencing input was naive CD4+ T cells from blood. Source of these receptors: a man between 18 and 29 years old in good health. Both conserved end residues are part of each CDR3. The order of the fields is V gene, D gene, J gene, clone size, CDR3 length, CDR3 protein, CDR3 DNA. D genes are given only for firm matches. Not all rows give a size; the values are once, few, many and, for expanded clones, a class.

v_call: TRBV15
d_call: TRBD1
j_call: TRBJ1-4
clone_size: few
cdr3_length: 19
cdr3_aa: CATSDALDRFQGGNEKLFF
cdr3_nt: TGTGCCACCAGCGATGCCCTGGACAGGTTCCAAGGGGGTAATGAAAAACTGTTTTTT

v_call: TRBV5-5
d_call: TRBD2
j_call: TRBJ2-5
clone_size: NA
cdr3_length: 15
cdr3_aa: CASSLGLAGQETQYF
cdr3_nt: TGTGCCAGCAGCCTCGGACTAGCGGGACAAGAGACCCAGTACTTC

v_call: TRBV29-1
d_call: NA
j_call: TRBJ2-3
clone_size: few
cdr3_length: 15
cdr3_aa: CSLSGTQLRADTQYF
cdr3_nt: TGCAGCCTATCAGGGACTCAACTACGCGCGGATACGCAGTATTTT

v_call: TRBV7-9
d_call: NA
j_call: TRBJ1-5
clone_size: NA
cdr3_length: 14
cdr3_aa: CASSSEGGNQPQHF
cdr3_nt: TGTGCCAGCAGCTCGGAGGGCGGGAATCAGCCCCAGCATTTT

v_call: TRBV4-3
d_call: TRBD2
j_call: TRBJ2-1
clone_size: NA
cdr3_length: 16
cdr3_aa: CASSQDRPSGYNEQFF
cdr3_nt: TGCGCCAGCAGCCAAGATAGGCCTAGCGGATACAATGAGCAGTTCTTC

v_call: TRBV11-2
d_call: NA
j_call: TRBJ2-5
clone_size: few
cdr3_length: 14
cdr3_aa: CASSYQGNQETQYF
cdr3_nt: TGTGCCAGCAGTTATCAGGGGAACCAAGAGACCCAGTACTTC

v_call: TRBV6-6
d_call: NA
j_call: TRBJ2-1
clone_size: NA
cdr3_length: 15
cdr3_aa: CASSYPVGTRDEQFF
cdr3_nt: TGTGCCAGCAGTTACCCCGTAGGGACTCGGGATGAGCAGTTCTTC

v_call: TRBV7-9
d_call: NA
j_call: TRBJ2-5
clone_size: NA
cdr3_length: 12
cdr3_aa: CASSLVKETQYF
cdr3_nt: TGTGCCAGCAGCTTAGTGAAGGAGACCCAGTACTTC

v_call: TRBV27
d_call: NA
j_call: TRBJ2-5
clone_size: NA
cdr3_length: 14
cdr3_aa: CASSLRHDRETQYF
cdr3_nt: TGTGCCAGCAGTTTAAGGCACGATCGGGAGACCCAGTACTTC

v_call: TRBV7-9
d_call: NA
j_call: TRBJ2-7
clone_size: few
cdr3_length: 12
cdr3_aa: CASSPQPAEQYF
cdr3_nt: TGTGCCAGCAGCCCTCAACCGGCCGAGCAGTACTTC

v_call: TRBV6-5
d_call: NA
j_call: TRBJ2-5
clone_size: few
cdr3_length: 15
cdr3_aa: CASSSRIGAEETQYF
cdr3_nt: TGTGCCAGCTCTTCTCGCATTGGGGCGGAGGAGACCCAGTACTTC

v_call: TRBV5-1
d_call: NA
j_call: TRBJ2-7
clone_size: once
cdr3_length: 13
cdr3_aa: CASSSGTAYEQYF
cdr3_nt: TGCGCCAGCAGCTCGGGGACGGCCTACGAGCAGTACTTC

v_call: TRBV27
d_call: TRBD2
j_call: TRBJ2-1
clone_size: few
cdr3_length: 15
cdr3_aa: CASRGPREAYYEQFF
cdr3_nt: TGTGCCAGCAGAGGCCCACGGGAGGCTTACTATGAGCAGTTCTTC

v_call: TRBV9
d_call: NA
j_call: TRBJ2-5
clone_size: NA
cdr3_length: 14
cdr3_aa: CASSVRTGPETQYF
cdr3_nt: TGTGCCAGCAGCGTACGTACGGGACCGGAGACCCAGTACTTC

v_call: TRBV7-2
d_call: NA
j_call: TRBJ2-4
clone_size: few
cdr3_length: 14
cdr3_aa: CASSLEEGVGIQYF
cdr3_nt: TGTGCCAGCAGCTTAGAGGAGGGAGTGGGCATTCAGTACTTC

v_call: TRBV29-1
d_call: TRBD2
j_call: TRBJ2-3
clone_size: NA
cdr3_length: 14
cdr3_aa: CSVVPSGRTDTQYF
cdr3_nt: TGCAGCGTTGTCCCTAGCGGGAGAACAGATACGCAGTATTTT